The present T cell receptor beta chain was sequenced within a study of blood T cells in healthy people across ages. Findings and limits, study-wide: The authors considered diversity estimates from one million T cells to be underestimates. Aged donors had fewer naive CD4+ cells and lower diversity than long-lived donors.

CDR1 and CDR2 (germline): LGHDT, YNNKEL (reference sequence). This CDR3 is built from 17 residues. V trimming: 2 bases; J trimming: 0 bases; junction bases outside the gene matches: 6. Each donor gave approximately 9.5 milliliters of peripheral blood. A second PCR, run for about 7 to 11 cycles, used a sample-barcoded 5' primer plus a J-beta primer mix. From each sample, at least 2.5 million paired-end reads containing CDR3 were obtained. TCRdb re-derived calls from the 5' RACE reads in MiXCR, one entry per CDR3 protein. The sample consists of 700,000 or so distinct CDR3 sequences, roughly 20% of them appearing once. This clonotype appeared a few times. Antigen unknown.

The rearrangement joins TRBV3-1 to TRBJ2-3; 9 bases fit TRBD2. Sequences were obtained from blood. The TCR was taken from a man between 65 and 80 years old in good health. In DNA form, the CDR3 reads TGTGCCAGCAGCCAACCTCTAGCGGGGACTAGCACAGATACGCAGTATTTT. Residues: CASSQPLAGTSTDTQYF.